Sequencing of this TCR beta chain was carried out in a study of lymphopenia after photon versus proton radiotherapy. Per the germline V gene, CDR1 is LGHNA and CDR2 is YSLEER. The ends were cut back, 2 bases at V and 4 bases at J, with 9 bases in the middle. There are 13 residues in the CDR3. General study points: Post-nadir diversity loss with photons came from oligoclonal expansion, particularly CD8+ Temra cells. In patients who died, overall survival fell as post-nadir TCR diversity dropped more. Only patients who died were analyzed for survival; proton advantage is unproven.

Profiled with immunoSEQ multiplex PCR; TCRdb holds only in-frame clones, not every one. The repertoire consists of roughly 25,000 clones, with 80% to 85% occurring once and the leading ten covering less than 25%. Concerning this clone itself: As yet, its antigen is unknown.

The sequenced sample was peripheral blood, obtained from a patient treated with proton-based radiotherapy. The receptor's source is a woman aged 70 to 79 with pancreatic cancer. This chain links TRBV4-3 with TRBJ2-7; D may be TRBD1 (7 bases). CDR3 DNA sequence: TGCGCCAGCAGCCAACAGGGGGGATACGAGCAGTACTTC. It translates to CASSQQGGYEQYF.